The 15 T cell receptor beta chains below come from one sample, sequenced in a study of T cell changes during pregnancy in multiple sclerosis. The table came from immunoSEQ multiplex PCR; TCRdb's copy has only in-frame clones and leaves some out. Seen here are roughly 99,000 clones, about 91% observed once, and the top ten hold more than 2%. Sequenced material: peripheral blood, taken after pregnancy. The source of these receptors is a female donor in good health, enrolled as a control in a pregnancy study.

The rearrangement uses TRBV19 and TRBJ2-7, with TRBD1 identical over 8 bases. Germline-derived CDR1 and CDR2 are LNHDA and SQIVND (reference sequence). The CDR3 is made up of 14 amino acids. V lost 5 bases to trimming and J lost 7 bases; unmatched junction nucleotides: 10. The CDR3 region is CASSRTGTGPEQYF. In nucleotides, the CDR3 is TGTGCCAGTAGTCGGACAGGGACTGGGCCGGAGCAGTACTTC.

The gene calls are TRBV5-1 and TRBJ2-1; 9 bases are shared with TRBD1. The CDR3 totals 12 residues. V was pared by 0 bases and J by 15 bases, with 4 bases of the junction left unmatched. Germline loops: CDR1 SGHRS, CDR2 YFSETQ. The CDR3 is CASSLVQGQGFF. CDR3 in DNA: TGCGCCAGCAGCTTGGTACAGGGACAGGGGTTCTTC.

V gene TRBV19 combines with J gene TRBJ2-5; 15 bases agree with TRBD2. The germline CDR1 and CDR2 sequences are LNHDA and SQIVND (reference sequence). This CDR3 has 18 residues. Germline trimming cut 6 bases from V and 5 bases from J; bases unmatched to any gene: 13. The CDR3 loop is CASRPGLAGGPVSETQYF. The CDR3 DNA follows: TGTGCCAGTAGACCTGGACTAGCGGGGGGGCCGGTTTCTGAGACCCAGTACTTC.

This chain joins TRBV7-9 and TRBJ2-5; D not certain. The V end was cut by 2 bases, the J end by 1 base, with 17 bases between. This CDR3 is built from 17 residues. CDR1 is SEHNR and CDR2 is FQNEAQ in the germline V gene (reference sequence). DNA of the CDR3: TGTGCCAGCAGCTTAATCCTTTTATTGGGCCGCCAAGAGACCCAGTACTTC. This translates into CASSLILLLGRQETQYF.

The J gene is TRBJ1-2, the V gene TRBV4-1, with TRBD1 as a possible D gene (6 bases). CDR3 length: 14 amino acids. V was pared by 6 bases and J by 2 bases, with 13 bases between. Germline CDR1 reads MGHRA; CDR2 reads YSYEKL. The CDR3 DNA reads as TGCGCCAGCAGTCCGCTGGACAGCAACTATGGCTACACCTTC. It encodes CASSPLDSNYGYTF.

The CDR3 bases are TGTGCCAGCAGGGCCGGGACTAGCGGGCCCTACGAGCAGTACTTC. Its protein is CASRAGTSGPYEQYF. V gene TRBV2 combines with J gene TRBJ2-7, with 12 bases that match TRBD2. The ends lost 6 bases at V and 2 bases at J; junction bases unmatched: 5. The CDR3 is made up of 15 amino acids. From germline, CDR1 is SNHLY and CDR2 FYNNEI. Together with reference TRBV2 and TRBJ2-7, the CDR3 gives the full variable domain: EPEVTQTPSHQVTQMGQEVILRCVPISNHLYFYWYRQILGQKVEFLVSFYNNEISEKSEIFDDQFSVERPDGSNFTLKIRSTKLEDSAMYFCASRAGTSGPYEQYFGPGTRLTVT.

This rearrangement joins TRBV19 to TRBJ2-5; D not certain. V was shortened by 3 bases and J by 3 bases, with 8 bases between the two germline ends. The CDR3 contains 13 residues. CDR1 and CDR2 (germline): LNHDA, SQIVND (reference sequence). The chain's CDR3 is CASSIDFEETQYF. The CDR3 DNA sequence: TGTGCCAGTAGTATCGACTTCGAAGAGACCCAGTACTTC. Looking up the rest from reference TRBV19 and TRBJ2-5 gives the full variable domain: DGGITQSPKYLFRKEGQNVTLSCEQNLNHDAMYWYRQDPGQGLRLIYYSQIVNDFQKGDIAEGYSVSREKKESFPLTVTSAQKNPTAFYLCASSIDFEETQYFGPGTRLLVL.

This clone was seen a single time. This chain connects TRBV7-3 to TRBJ2-5; 10 positions agree with TRBD1. The germline V gene encodes CDR1 SGHTA and CDR2 FQGTGA. This CDR3 contains 16 residues. V dropped 5 bases and J dropped 5; count of bases not matched to a gene: 11. CDR3 DNA sequence: TGTGCCAGCAGCCAAGGGACAGGGGTAGGGGGGGAGACCCAGTACTTC. Protein product: CASSQGTGVGGETQYF.

The V and J genes are TRBV15 and TRBJ2-3; 12 bases align to TRBD2. The germline gives CDR1 LNHNV, CDR2 YYDKDF (reference sequence). The junction had 3 bases not matched to a gene; V was cut back by 9 bases and J by 2 bases. This CDR3 contains 14 residues. The DNA for the CDR3 is TGTGCCACACGACTAGCGGGGGACACAGATACGCAGTATTTT. This gives the protein CATRLAGDTDTQYF.

The chain carries TRBV6-4 and TRBJ2-6, with a possible D match to TRBD1 (6 bases). Trimming stripped 2 bases from V and 1 base from J, with 6 bases between. The germline gives CDR1 MRHNA, CDR2 SNTAGT. This CDR3 has 15 residues. For the CDR3, the DNA is TGTGCCAGCAGTGACGGGACATCTGGGGCCAACGTCCTGACTTTC. It is translated as CASSDGTSGANVLTF.

The chain employs TRBV6-5 and TRBJ2-3, with 7 bases identical to TRBD2. Trimming took 2 bases from V and 4 from J; bases not matched to a gene: 9. The CDR3 is 16 residues long. Per germline, CDR1 MNHEY and CDR2 SVGAGI. The CDR3 sequence is CASSYGSGILPDTQYF. The DNA of the CDR3 is TGTGCCAGCAGTTACGGAAGCGGGATCCTCCCAGATACGCAGTATTTT.

This chain joins TRBV5-4 and TRBJ2-3; 11 positions agree with TRBD2. This CDR3 region has 15 residues. Germline V CDR1 and CDR2: SGHNT, YYREEE (reference sequence). The junction had 6 bases not matched to a gene; V was cut back by 7 bases and J by 2 bases. CDR3 loop: CASVSGRGPTDTQYF. The CDR3 DNA reads TGTGCCAGCGTTAGCGGGAGGGGCCCCACAGATACGCAGTATTTT. Variable domain in full (rest from reference TRBV5-4 and TRBJ2-3): ETGVTQSPTHLIKTRGQQVTLRCSSQSGHNTVSWYQQALGQGPQFIFQYYREEENGRGNFPPRFSGLQFPNYSSELNVNALELDDSALYLCASVSGRGPTDTQYFGPGTRLTVL.

This clone was picked up one time. The chain is built from TRBV5-4 and TRBJ2-3; 12 bases align to TRBD2. The germline V gene has CDR1 SGHNT and CDR2 YYREEE (reference sequence). V shed 0 bases, J shed 1 base, and the junction held 9 bases outside the gene matches. The CDR3 totals 19 residues. The CDR3 DNA reads as TGTGCCAGCAGCTTGGCCCGGCTAGCGGGAGGGCCGGGCACAGATACGCAGTATTTT. This gives the protein CASSLARLAGGPGTDTQYF.

The chain recombines TRBV7-6 with TRBJ2-5, with 13 positions matching TRBD2. This CDR3 has 16 residues. V lost 1 base and J lost 3; bases outside the gene matches: 2. CDR1 SGHVS and CDR2 FNYEAQ come from the germline V gene. The CDR3 region has the DNA TGTGCCAGCAGCTTAGGGGGGACTAGCGGGGAAGAGACCCAGTACTTC. This encodes CASSLGGTSGEETQYF.

This chain links TRBV5-6 with TRBJ1-3, with 10 bases that match TRBD1. The CDR3 covers 16 residues. Germline CDR1 and CDR2: SGHDT and YYEEEE. V gave up 0 bases and J gave up 2 bases; unmatched junction bases: 2. The chain's CDR3 is CASSLVGQGAGNTIYF. CDR3 nucleotides: TGTGCCAGCAGCTTGGTAGGACAGGGGGCTGGAAACACCATATATTTT.